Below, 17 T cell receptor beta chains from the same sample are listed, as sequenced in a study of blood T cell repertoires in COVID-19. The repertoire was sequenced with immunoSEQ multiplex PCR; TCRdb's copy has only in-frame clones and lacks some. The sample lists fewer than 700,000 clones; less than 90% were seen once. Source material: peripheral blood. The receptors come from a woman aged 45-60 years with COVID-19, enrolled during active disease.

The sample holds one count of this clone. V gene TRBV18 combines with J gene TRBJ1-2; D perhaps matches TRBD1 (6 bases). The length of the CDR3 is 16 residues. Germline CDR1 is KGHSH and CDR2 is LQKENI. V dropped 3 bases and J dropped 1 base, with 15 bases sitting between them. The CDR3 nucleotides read TGTGCCAGCTCACCGATCACAGGGTCGGGTAACTATGGCTACACCTTC. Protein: CASSPITGSGNYGYTF.

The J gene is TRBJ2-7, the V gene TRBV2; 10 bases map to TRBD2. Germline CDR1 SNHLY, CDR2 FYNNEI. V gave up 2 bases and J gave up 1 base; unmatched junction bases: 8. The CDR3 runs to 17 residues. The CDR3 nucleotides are TGTGCCAGCAGTGAAAGGCTAGCGGGGGAGGGATCCTACGAGCAGTACTTC. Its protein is CASSERLAGEGSYEQYF. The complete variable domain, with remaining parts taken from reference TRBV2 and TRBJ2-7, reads EPEVTQTPSHQVTQMGQEVILRCVPISNHLYFYWYRQILGQKVEFLVSFYNNEISEKSEIFDDQFSVERPDGSNFTLKIRSTKLEDSAMYFCASSERLAGEGSYEQYFGPGTRLTVT.

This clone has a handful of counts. CDR3 bases: TGTGCCAGCAGCCCGGACAGGGGACGGCAGTACTTC. Its translation: CASSPDRGRQYF. The chain uses TRBV7-9 and TRBJ2-7, with 9 bases fitting TRBD1. The CDR3 runs 12 residues. Germline V gene lookup returns CDR1 SEHNR and CDR2 FQNEAQ (reference sequence). V lost 5 bases to trimming and J lost 9 bases; unmatched junction nucleotides: 5.

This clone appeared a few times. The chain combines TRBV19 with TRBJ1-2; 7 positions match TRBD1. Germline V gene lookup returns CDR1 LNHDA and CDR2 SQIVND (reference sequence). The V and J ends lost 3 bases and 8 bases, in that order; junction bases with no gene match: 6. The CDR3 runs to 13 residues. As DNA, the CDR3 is TGTGCCAGTAGTATGACAGGGTCCCAGGGCTACACCTTC. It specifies CASSMTGSQGYTF.

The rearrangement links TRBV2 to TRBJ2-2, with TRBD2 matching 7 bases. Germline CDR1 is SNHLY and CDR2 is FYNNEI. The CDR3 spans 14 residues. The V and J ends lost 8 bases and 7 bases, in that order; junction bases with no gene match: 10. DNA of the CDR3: TGTGCCAGCGCCCGACTAGCCAGGAGCGGGGAGCTGTTTTTT. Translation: CASARLARSGELFF.

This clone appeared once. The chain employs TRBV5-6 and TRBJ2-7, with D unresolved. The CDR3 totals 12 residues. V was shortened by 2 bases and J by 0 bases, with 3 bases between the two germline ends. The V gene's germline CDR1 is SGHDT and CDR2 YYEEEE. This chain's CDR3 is CASSFSSYEQYF. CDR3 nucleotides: TGTGCCAGCAGCTTTAGCTCCTACGAGCAGTACTTC.

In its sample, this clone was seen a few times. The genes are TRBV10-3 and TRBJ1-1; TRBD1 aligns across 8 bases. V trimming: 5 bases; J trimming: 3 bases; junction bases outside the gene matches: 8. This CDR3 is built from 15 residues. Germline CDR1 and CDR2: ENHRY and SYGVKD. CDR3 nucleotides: TGTGCCATCAGTTCCTCTCCGACAGGGGACACTGAAGCTTTCTTT. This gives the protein CAISSSPTGDTEAFF.

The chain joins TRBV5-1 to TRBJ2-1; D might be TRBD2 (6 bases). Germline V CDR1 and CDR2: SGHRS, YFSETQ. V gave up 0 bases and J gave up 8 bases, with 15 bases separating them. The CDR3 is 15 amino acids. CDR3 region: CASSLVSLAGYEQFF. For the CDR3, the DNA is TGCGCCAGCAGCTTGGTCTCCCTTGCGGGGTATGAGCAGTTCTTC.

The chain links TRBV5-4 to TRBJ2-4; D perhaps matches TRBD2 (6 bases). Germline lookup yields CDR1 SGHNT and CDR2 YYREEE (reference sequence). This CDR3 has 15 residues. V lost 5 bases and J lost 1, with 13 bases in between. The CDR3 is CASRPGGVAKNIQYF. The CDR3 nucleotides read TGTGCCAGCAGACCCGGAGGGGTTGCCAAAAACATTCAGTACTTC. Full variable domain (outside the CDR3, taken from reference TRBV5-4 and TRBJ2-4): ETGVTQSPTHLIKTRGQQVTLRCSSQSGHNTVSWYQQALGQGPQFIFQYYREEENGRGNFPPRFSGLQFPNYSSELNVNALELDDSALYLCASRPGGVAKNIQYFGAGTRLSVL.

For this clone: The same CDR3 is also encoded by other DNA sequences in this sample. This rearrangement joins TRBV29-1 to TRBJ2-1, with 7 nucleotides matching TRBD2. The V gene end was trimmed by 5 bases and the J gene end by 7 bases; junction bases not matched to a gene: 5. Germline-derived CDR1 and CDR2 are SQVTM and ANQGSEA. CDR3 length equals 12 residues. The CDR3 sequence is CSVRGGRNEQFF. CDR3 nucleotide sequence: TGCAGCGTTCGGGGAGGGAGAAATGAGCAGTTCTTC.

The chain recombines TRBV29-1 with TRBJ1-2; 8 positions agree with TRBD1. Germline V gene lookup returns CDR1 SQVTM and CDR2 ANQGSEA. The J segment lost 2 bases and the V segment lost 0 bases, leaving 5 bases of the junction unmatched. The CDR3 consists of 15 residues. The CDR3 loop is CSVEEEDRANYGYTF. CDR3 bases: TGCAGCGTTGAAGAAGAGGACAGGGCCAACTATGGCTACACCTTC.

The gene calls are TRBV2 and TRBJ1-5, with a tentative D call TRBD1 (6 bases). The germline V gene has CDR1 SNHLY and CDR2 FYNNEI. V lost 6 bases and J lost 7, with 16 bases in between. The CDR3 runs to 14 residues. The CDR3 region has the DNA TGTGCCAGCAGCGTATACAGGGATGGACAGCCCCAGCATTTT. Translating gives CASSVYRDGQPQHF.

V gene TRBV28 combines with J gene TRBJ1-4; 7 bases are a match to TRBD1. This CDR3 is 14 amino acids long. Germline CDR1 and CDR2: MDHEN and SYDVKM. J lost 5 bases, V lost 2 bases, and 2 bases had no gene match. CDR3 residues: CASSLGTENEKLFF. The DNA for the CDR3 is TGTGCCAGCAGTTTAGGGACAGAGAATGAAAAACTGTTTTTT.

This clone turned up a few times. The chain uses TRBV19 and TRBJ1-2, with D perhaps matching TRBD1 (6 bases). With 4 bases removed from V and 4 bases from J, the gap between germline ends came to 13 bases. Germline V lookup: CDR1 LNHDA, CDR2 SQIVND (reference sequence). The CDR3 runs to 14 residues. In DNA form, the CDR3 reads TGTGCCAGTAGTACCAGGGGAAGTGCCTATGGCTACACCTTC. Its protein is CASSTRGSAYGYTF.

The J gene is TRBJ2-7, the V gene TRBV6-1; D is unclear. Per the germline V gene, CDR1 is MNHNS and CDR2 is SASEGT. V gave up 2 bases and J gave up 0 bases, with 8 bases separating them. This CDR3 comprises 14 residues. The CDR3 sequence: CASSEPQSSYEQYF. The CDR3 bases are TGTGCCAGCAGTGAACCCCAGTCCTCCTACGAGCAGTACTTC.

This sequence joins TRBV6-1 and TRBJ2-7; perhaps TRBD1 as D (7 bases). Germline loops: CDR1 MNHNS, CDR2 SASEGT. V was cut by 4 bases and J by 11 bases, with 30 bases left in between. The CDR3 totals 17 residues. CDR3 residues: CASSGSTQGGPPTREYF. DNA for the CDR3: TGTGCCAGCAGTGGAAGTACTCAGGGGGGCCCCCCTACGAGGGAGTACTTC.

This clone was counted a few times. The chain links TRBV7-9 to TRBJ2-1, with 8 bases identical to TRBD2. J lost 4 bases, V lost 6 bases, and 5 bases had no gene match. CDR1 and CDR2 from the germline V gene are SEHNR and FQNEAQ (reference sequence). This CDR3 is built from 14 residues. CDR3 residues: CASSSSGGYNEQFF. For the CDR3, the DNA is TGTGCCAGCAGTAGCAGCGGGGGTTACAATGAGCAGTTCTTC.